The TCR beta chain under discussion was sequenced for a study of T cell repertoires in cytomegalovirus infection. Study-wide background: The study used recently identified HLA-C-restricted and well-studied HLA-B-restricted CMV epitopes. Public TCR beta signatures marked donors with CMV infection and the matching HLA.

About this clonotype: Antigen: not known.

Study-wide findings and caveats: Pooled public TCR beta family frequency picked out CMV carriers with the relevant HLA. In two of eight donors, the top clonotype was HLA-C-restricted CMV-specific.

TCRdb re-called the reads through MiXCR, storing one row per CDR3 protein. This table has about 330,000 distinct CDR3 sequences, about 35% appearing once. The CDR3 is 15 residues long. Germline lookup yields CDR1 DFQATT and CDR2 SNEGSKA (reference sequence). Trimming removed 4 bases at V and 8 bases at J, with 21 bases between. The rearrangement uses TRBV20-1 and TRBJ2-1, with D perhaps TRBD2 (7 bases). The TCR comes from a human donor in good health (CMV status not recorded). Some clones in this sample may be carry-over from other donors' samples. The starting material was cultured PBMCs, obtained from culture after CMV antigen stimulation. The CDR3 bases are TGCAGTGCTATTCGGCGGGCGGGGGCCGTTGATGAGCAGTTCTTC. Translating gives CSAIRRAGAVDEQFF.